These 13 T cell receptor beta chains came from one sample sequenced in a study of OX40 agonist ivuxolimab in advanced cancers. This table comes from immunoSEQ multiplex PCR, and its TCRdb copy is limited to in-frame clones, with some not included. The table records tens of thousands of clones, more than 70% of them present only once. Sequences were derived from CD4+ or CD8+ T cells sorted from blood, sampled in a trial of the OX40 agonist ivuxolimab. The receptors shown here come from an adult with an advanced solid tumor such as melanoma, head and neck, liver or kidney cancer.

The chain has TRBV5-1 and TRBJ2-2; D is possibly TRBD1 or TRBD2 (6 bases each). This CDR3 has 15 amino acids. The V end was cut by 2 bases, the J end by 6 bases, with 14 bases between. Germline V gene lookup returns CDR1 SGHRS and CDR2 YFSETQ. The CDR3 is CASSFPAGEAGELFF. The CDR3, as DNA: TGCGCCAGCAGCTTTCCTGCAGGGGAGGCCGGGGAGCTGTTTTTT.

The gene calls are TRBV6-6 and TRBJ1-3; no firm D call. From germline, CDR1 is MNHNY and CDR2 SVGAGI (reference sequence). V was pared by 5 bases and J by 0 bases, with 5 bases between. The CDR3 sequence is 13 residues long. CDR3 DNA: TGTGCCAGCAGTATAAACTCTGGAAACACCATATATTTT. It specifies CASSINSGNTIYF.

This clone was counted only a few times. V is TRBV5-1 and J is TRBJ2-7, with 8 bases aligning to TRBD1. CDR1 and CDR2 (germline): SGHRS, YFSETQ. Trimming took 1 base from V and 3 from J; bases not matched to a gene: 6. This CDR3 contains 15 residues. CDR3 residues: CASSLSGQGNYEQYF. In DNA, the CDR3 is TGCGCCAGCAGCTTGTCCGGACAGGGAAACTACGAGCAGTACTTC.

The J gene is TRBJ2-1, the V gene TRBV6-5; no firm D call. Germline V gene sequence: CDR1 MNHEY, CDR2 SVGAGI. Trimming removed 1 base from V and 13 bases from J, with 20 bases in between. CDR3 length: 15 residues. The chain's CDR3 is CASSYYSSADRAQFF. The CDR3 nucleotides read TGTGCCAGCAGTTACTACTCGTCTGCGGACCGGGCCCAGTTCTTC.

The J gene is TRBJ1-5, the V gene TRBV2; 8 nucleotides match TRBD1. CDR3 length equals 12 residues. Germline V gives CDR1 SNHLY, CDR2 FYNNEI. With 10 bases clipped from V and 6 bases from J, the junction kept 5 bases outside the gene matches. CDR3 region: CAIGQGGQPQHF. CDR3 nucleotide sequence: TGTGCCATAGGACAGGGAGGTCAGCCCCAGCATTTT.

This clone was seen once. The rearrangement joins TRBV18 to TRBJ2-7; 11 bases are a match to TRBD1. Trimming took 3 bases from V and 6 from J; bases not matched to a gene: 13. CDR3 length: 17 amino acids. The germline CDR1 and CDR2 sequences are KGHSH and LQKENI. The CDR3 bases are TGTGCCAGCTCACCTGGACAGGGGGCATCCCAAGGTGTCGAGCAGTACTTC. Translated, it gives CASSPGQGASQGVEQYF. Complete variable domain (other parts from reference TRBV18 and TRBJ2-7): NAGVMQNPRHLVRRRGQEARLRCSPMKGHSHVYWYRQLPEEGLKFMVYLQKENIIDESGMPKERFSAEFPKEGPSILRIQQVVRGDSAAYFCASSPGQGASQGVEQYFGPGTRLTVT.

This clone has only one observation. The CDR3: CATSRGPGGTEAFF. CDR3 bases: TGTGCCACCAGCAGAGGGCCGGGTGGCACTGAAGCTTTCTTT. The chain links TRBV15 to TRBJ1-1; D remains unclear. Deletions cut 1 base from V and 4 bases from J, with 10 bases between. Germline-derived CDR1 and CDR2 are LNHNV and YYDKDF (reference sequence). The CDR3 spans 14 residues.

The chain uses TRBV19 and TRBJ1-2, with 8 bases matching TRBD1. V lost 3 bases and J lost 4; bases outside the gene matches: 4. Germline CDR1 LNHDA, CDR2 SQIVND (reference sequence). The CDR3 consists of 14 residues. CDR3 sequence reads: CASSIRGQSYGYTF. The CDR3 nucleotides read TGTGCCAGTAGTATCAGGGGGCAAAGCTATGGCTACACCTTC.

J is TRBJ2-2 and V is TRBV29-1; 8 bases line up with TRBD1. Germline CDR1 SQVTM, CDR2 ANQGSEA. The ends lost 7 bases at V and 0 bases at J; junction bases unmatched: 4. The CDR3 has 14 amino acids. The DNA for the CDR3 is TGCAGCGCTAACAGGGGGACGAACACCGGGGAGCTGTTTTTT. Protein product: CSANRGTNTGELFF.

V and J are TRBV7-3 and TRBJ2-3; no firm D call. Trimming cost V 1 base and J 1 base, with 9 bases left between them. The CDR3 loop spans 15 amino acids. Germline V gene data show CDR1 as SGHTA and CDR2 as FQGTGA. CDR3 nucleotide sequence: TGTGCCAGCAGCTTAAGCCTCATTGGCACAGATACGCAGTATTTT. As protein: CASSLSLIGTDTQYF.

This rearrangement joins TRBV5-4 to TRBJ2-1; 7 nucleotides match TRBD2. After removal of 2 bases from V and 6 bases from J, the junction contained 5 bases not matched to a gene. The CDR3 loop spans 14 amino acids. From germline, CDR1 is SGHNT and CDR2 YYREEE (reference sequence). CDR3 sequence (DNA): TGTGCCAGCAGCTTACCCGGGACTATCAATGAGCAGTTCTTC. This encodes CASSLPGTINEQFF.

The count of this clone is one. The CDR3 region is CASYDYYTQYF. As DNA, the CDR3 is TGTGCCAGCTACGACTATTATACGCAGTATTTT. V gene TRBV19 combines with J gene TRBJ2-3; D possibly corresponds to TRBD2 (5 bases). CDR3 length equals 11 residues. Trimming removed 9 bases at V and 7 bases at J, with 11 bases between. CDR1 LNHDA and CDR2 SQIVND come from the germline V gene (reference sequence). The full variable domain, with the rest looked up from reference TRBV19 and TRBJ2-3, is DGGITQSPKYLFRKEGQNVTLSCEQNLNHDAMYWYRQDPGQGLRLIYYSQIVNDFQKGDIAEGYSVSREKKESFPLTVTSAQKNPTAFYLCASYDYYTQYFGPGTRLTVL.

The rearrangement uses TRBV7-3 and TRBJ2-3; a possible D gene is TRBD1 (6 bases). The CDR3 consists of 16 residues. Germline V CDR1 and CDR2: SGHTA, FQGTGA. Trimming took 0 bases from V and 4 from J, leaving 14 bases between them. CDR3 nucleotides: TGTGCCAGCAGCTTAACGGGGACCGCAGGGGCAGATACGCAGTATTTT. Translating it yields CASSLTGTAGADTQYF.